These 12 T cell receptor beta chains were all obtained from the same sample, sequenced in a study of blood T cell repertoires in COVID-19. Profiled with immunoSEQ multiplex PCR; TCRdb holds only in-frame clones, not every one. The sample yields 70,000 to 95,000 clones, more than 70% seen once. The sample comprised peripheral blood. The origin of the receptors is a man aged 50-59 years with acute or convalescent COVID-19.

The rearrangement uses TRBV7-6 and TRBJ1-5; D is possibly TRBD1 (5 bases). Trimming stripped 5 bases from V and 6 bases from J, with 14 bases between. This CDR3 spans 14 amino acids. Germline V gives CDR1 SGHVS, CDR2 FNYEAQ. The CDR3 loop reads CASSLSTAGQPQHF. The CDR3 DNA follows: TGTGCCAGCAGCCTCTCGACAGCAGGTCAGCCCCAGCATTTT. The full variable domain, completed using reference TRBV7-6 and TRBJ1-5, is GAGVSQSPRYKVTKRGQDVALRCDPISGHVSLYWYRQALGQGPEFLTYFNYEAQQDKSGLPNDRFSAERPEGSISTLTIQRTEQRDSAMYRCASSLSTAGQPQHFGDGTRLSIL.

This sequence joins TRBV6-2 or TRBV6-3 and TRBJ1-5, with 8 bases lining up with TRBD1. Germline CDR1 and CDR2: MNHEY and SVGEGT. Trimming took 4 bases from V and 3 from J; bases not matched to a gene: 5. The CDR3 is 15 amino acids. The CDR3 spells CASSWTGSINQPQHF. As DNA, the CDR3 is TGTGCCAGCAGTTGGACAGGGTCGATCAATCAGCCCCAGCATTTT.

This chain connects TRBV27 to TRBJ2-7, with 8 bases fitting TRBD1. Germline CDR1 is MNHEY and CDR2 is SMNVEV (reference sequence). This CDR3 has 14 amino acids. Trimming cost V 3 bases and J 4 bases; bases outside gene matches: 5. The chain's CDR3 is CASSFGQGEYEQYF. The CDR3 DNA sequence: TGTGCCAGCAGTTTCGGACAGGGTGAATACGAGCAGTACTTC.

V is TRBV7-9 and J is TRBJ2-3; D might be TRBD2 (6 bases). Per the germline V gene, CDR1 is SEHNR and CDR2 is FQNEAQ (reference sequence). V lost 5 bases, J lost 1 base, and 13 bases lay in between. The CDR3 is 15 amino acids. CDR3 nucleotides: TGTGCCAGCAGCCGACTAGGGGTCCGCACAGATACGCAGTATTTT. Translating it yields CASSRLGVRTDTQYF.

The V and J genes are TRBV19 and TRBJ1-5, with no clear D. The germline V gene has CDR1 LNHDA and CDR2 SQIVND (reference sequence). V shed 6 bases and J shed 2 bases, with 14 bases lying between them. This CDR3 spans 15 amino acids. The CDR3 protein is CASRTTLGGNQPQHF. CDR3 DNA sequence: TGTGCCAGTAGAACAACTCTGGGAGGCAATCAGCCCCAGCATTTT.

This chain links TRBV28 with TRBJ1-6; no clear D gene. The CDR3 covers 15 residues. The V gene lost 6 bases and the J gene lost 0 bases, with 9 bases spanning the gap. Germline lookup yields CDR1 MDHEN and CDR2 SYDVKM. The CDR3 region is CASRYGVSYNSPLHF. In nucleotides, the CDR3 is TGTGCCAGCAGATATGGAGTCTCCTATAATTCACCCCTCCACTTT. Full variable domain (missing parts from reference TRBV28 and TRBJ1-6): DVKVTQSSRYLVKRTGEKVFLECVQDMDHENMFWYRQDPGLGLRLIYFSYDVKMKEKGDIPEGYSVSREKKERFSLILESASTNQTSMYLCASRYGVSYNSPLHFGNGTRLTVT.

The chain joins TRBV19 to TRBJ1-1; tentative D call: TRBD1 (5 bases). Trimming pared 10 bases from V and 1 base from J, leaving 10 bases between. CDR3 length: 12 amino acids. CDR1 and CDR2 from the germline V gene are LNHDA and SQIVND (reference sequence). The CDR3 protein is CATVTGNTEAFF. CDR3 DNA: TGTGCCACCGTTACAGGGAACACTGAAGCTTTCTTT.

The chain combines TRBV5-1 with TRBJ2-5; TRBD2 matches 9 bases. Germline loops: CDR1 SGHRS, CDR2 YFSETQ. The CDR3 has 16 residues. The V and J ends lost 0 bases and 5 bases, in that order; junction bases with no gene match: 8. CDR3 sequence reads: CASSLVAGGLSETQYF. CDR3 nucleotide sequence: TGCGCCAGCAGCTTGGTGGCGGGAGGGCTGTCTGAGACCCAGTACTTC. Based on the CDR3 plus reference TRBV5-1 and TRBJ2-5, the full variable domain is KAGVTQTPRYLIKTRGQQVTLSCSPISGHRSVSWYQQTPGQGLQFLFEYFSETQRNKGNFPGRFSGRQFSNSRSEMNVSTLELGDSALYLCASSLVAGGLSETQYFGPGTRLLVL.

The V gene is TRBV18, the J gene TRBJ2-7; maybe TRBD1 (5 bases). Trimming took 2 bases from V and 7 from J, leaving 15 bases between them. CDR1 and CDR2 from the germline V gene are KGHSH and LQKENI. The CDR3 loop spans 14 amino acids. CDR3 bases: TGTGCCAGCTCACCAGAAGCAGGGCCTGGGGAGCAGTACTTC. The encoded protein is CASSPEAGPGEQYF.

This sequence joins TRBV5-1 and TRBJ2-7; the match to TRBD2 covers 7 bases. The CDR3 contains 14 residues. Trimming cost V 0 bases and J 6 bases; bases outside gene matches: 6. The germline gives CDR1 SGHRS, CDR2 YFSETQ. The CDR3 DNA reads TGCGCCAGCAGCTTGGTTCCGGGAGGATCCGAGCAGTACTTC. This sequence encodes CASSLVPGGSEQYF.

This chain connects TRBV3-1 (or the pseudogene TRBV3-2) to TRBJ1-5, with D possibly TRBD1 on 5 matching bases. There are 17 residues in the CDR3. V shed 8 bases and J shed 0 bases, with 20 bases lying between them. Germline V gives CDR1 LGHDT, CDR2 YNNKEL (reference sequence). CDR3 amino acids: CASSTATYRISNQPQHF. In nucleotides, the CDR3 is TGTGCCAGCTCGACAGCCACTTACAGGATTAGCAATCAGCCCCAGCATTTT.

The gene calls are TRBV5-6 and TRBJ2-7, with D possibly matching TRBD1 (6 bases). The CDR3 has 14 amino acids. Trimming stripped 6 bases from V and 4 bases from J, with 17 bases between. The V gene's germline CDR1 is SGHDT and CDR2 YYEEEE. CDR3 protein: CASKLGTQRYEQYV. As DNA, the CDR3 is TGTGCCAGCAAGCTCGGGACACAACGATACGAGCAGTACGTC.